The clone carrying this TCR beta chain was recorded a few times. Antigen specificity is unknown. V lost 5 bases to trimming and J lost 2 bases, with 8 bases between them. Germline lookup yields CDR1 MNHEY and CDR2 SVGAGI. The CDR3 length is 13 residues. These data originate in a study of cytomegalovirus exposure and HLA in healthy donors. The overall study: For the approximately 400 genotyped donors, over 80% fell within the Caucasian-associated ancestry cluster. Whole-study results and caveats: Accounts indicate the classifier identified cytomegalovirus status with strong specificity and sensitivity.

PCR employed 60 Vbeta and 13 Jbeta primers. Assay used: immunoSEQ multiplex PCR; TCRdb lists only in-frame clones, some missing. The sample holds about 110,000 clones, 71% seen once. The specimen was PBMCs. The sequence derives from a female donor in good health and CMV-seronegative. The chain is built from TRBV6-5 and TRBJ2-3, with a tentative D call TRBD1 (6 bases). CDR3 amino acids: CASSTGYTDTQYF. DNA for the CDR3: TGTGCCAGCAGTACAGGGTACACAGATACGCAGTATTTT.